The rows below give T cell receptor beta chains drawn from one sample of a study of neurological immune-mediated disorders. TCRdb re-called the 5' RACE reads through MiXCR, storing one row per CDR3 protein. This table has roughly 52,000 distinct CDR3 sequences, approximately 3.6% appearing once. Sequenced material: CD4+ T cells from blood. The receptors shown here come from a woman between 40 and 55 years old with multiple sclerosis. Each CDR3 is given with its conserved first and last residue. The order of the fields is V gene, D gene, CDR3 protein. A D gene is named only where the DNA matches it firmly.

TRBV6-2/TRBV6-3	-	CASSYPFGGDNTEAFF
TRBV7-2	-	CASSLPQGRDEAFF
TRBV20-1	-	CSAPWGRGNTEAFF
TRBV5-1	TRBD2	CASATPGLARTGELFF
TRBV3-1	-	CASSQVRDPYYGYTF
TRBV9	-	CASSVESRAAGNTIYF
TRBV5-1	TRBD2	CASRRRGGSDAQYF
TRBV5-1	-	CASSLGGTYEQYF
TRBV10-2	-	CASRTRDDGTEAFF
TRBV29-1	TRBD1	CSVPDRRTYGYTF
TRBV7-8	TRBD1	CASSRDRAEKLFF
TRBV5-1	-	CASSLDSVYGYTF
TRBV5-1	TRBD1	CASSPDRALSYEQYF
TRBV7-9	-	CASSLVHYYNEQFF
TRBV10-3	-	CAMMDRMNTEAFF
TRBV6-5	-	CASTPRDAQTLFF
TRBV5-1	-	CASSLGATTDTQYF
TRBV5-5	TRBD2	CASSRDSGGAVDTQYF
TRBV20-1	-	CSARLKAGGVDYGYTF
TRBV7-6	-	CASSLVSPRETQYF
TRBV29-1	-	CSVISALHNEQFF
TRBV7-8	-	CASTSDIGVNTEAFF